This entry features one T cell receptor (beta chain) sequence. The antigen remains unidentified. Germline CDR1 MNHEY, CDR2 SVGEGT. This CDR3 contains 15 residues. The V end was cut by 6 bases, the J end by 4 bases, with 16 bases between. The sample comes from a study of identical twins. Template switching (which added a universal primer site) was used, and cDNA carried unique molecular identifiers. Each CDR3 protein is one row after TCRdb ran MiXCR on the 5' RACE reads. Found here are just under 650,000 distinct CDR3 sequences, 7.1% of them singletons; the top ten hold around 1.6%. Study results and caveats: Abundant beta clonotypes from cord blood bore fewer insertions; memory repertoires lacked this pattern. Conclusions were based on cross-sectional statistical analysis, without following the same donors.

All donors were healthy, and all were Caucasian. This same sample was also part of a study on yellow fever vaccine responses in identical twins.

The chain joins TRBV6-2 or TRBV6-3 to TRBJ2-1; maybe TRBD2 (5 bases). The sample comprised PBMCs. This clonotype was obtained from a young woman in good health. The CDR3 nucleotides are TGTGCCAGCAGCCTGGACTGGCACCAGTACAATGAGCAGTTCTTC. Protein product: CASSLDWHQYNEQFF.